The sequence of this T cell receptor (beta chain) was determined in a study of glioma-infiltrating T cells after dendritic cell vaccination. Turning to the study itself: Three intradermal dendritic cell vaccine injections were given every two weeks. Study-wide results and caveats: Few patients contributed both blood and tumor specimens. Estimated pretreatment TIL content predicted outcome after dendritic cell vaccination.

Indicated time point: after dendritic cell vaccination, including at tumor progression/relapse. The PCR used 60 V beta and 13 J beta primers. Using immunoSEQ multiplex PCR, the repertoire was profiled, and TCRdb retains in-frame clones only, with some absent. The sample has tens of thousands of clones, roughly 91% seen once. Points on this clone: What it binds is unknown.

Sequencing used blood, obtained after dendritic cell vaccination. The clonotype originates from a human donor with glioblastoma.

CDR3 in DNA: TGTGCCAGCAGTTTACCGCTCAGTCATCAGCCCCAGCATTTT. This codes for CASSLPLSHQPQHF. The rearrangement links TRBV28 to TRBJ1-5; D remains unclear. CDR3 length equals 14 residues. V dropped 2 bases and J dropped 5 bases, with 10 bases sitting between them. CDR1 MDHEN and CDR2 SYDVKM come from the germline V gene.